The T cell receptor beta chain under discussion was sequenced for a study of graft-versus-host responses after intestinal transplantation. On the study more broadly: Multivisceral, liver-intestinal, or isolated intestinal grafts were transplanted into recipients. For approximately three years after anti-thymocyte globulin induction, all recipients took tacrolimus and steroids. Study outcomes and limitations: Ileal or blood samples showed some GvH clones first, and such clones were also found in recipient marrow. Within allografts, high graft-versus-host to host-versus-graft clonal ratios were seen among patients with graft-donor T cell macrochimerism.

The germline gives CDR1 GTSNPN, CDR2 SVGIG (reference sequence). The CDR3 has 16 residues. J was trimmed by 1 base and V by 0 bases; bases with no gene match: 8. Comment on this clone: As yet, its antigen is unknown.

Assay used: immunoSEQ multiplex PCR; TCRdb lists only in-frame clones, some missing. This table has roughly 100,000 clones, 90% to 95% appearing once. This clonotype was obtained from a human donor who received an intestinal transplant. The chain employs TRBV30 and TRBJ1-1, with 7 bases identical to TRBD1. Sample: unstimulated CD8+ T cells sorted from spleen or lymph node cells, taken before intestinal transplant. CDR3 protein: CAWSVAPRQGNTEAFF. DNA for the CDR3: TGTGCCTGGAGTGTAGCTCCGCGACAGGGGAACACTGAAGCTTTCTTT.